The source of this TCR beta chain is a study of regulatory T cells in long-lasting Graves disease. Time point here: persistent/refractory GD, antithyroid drugs over 5 years with positive TRAb. Isolated PBMC RNA provided the starting material for the TCR library. V was pared by 0 bases and J by 1 base, with 4 bases between. The germline CDR1 and CDR2 sequences are DFQATT and SNEGSKA (reference sequence). The CDR3 contains 13 residues. Through Arm-PCR of CDR3 regions and iRepertoire HTBI primers, TCR beta libraries were built. As handled by the study authors: Samples revealed approximately 60 TRBV and approximately 15 TRBJ segments. TCRdb itself ran the multiplex PCR reads through MiXCR, one entry per CDR3 protein. The V and J calls, along with clone size, are taken from TCRdb and not from the paper's own processing. The sample shows 450,000 or so distinct CDR3 sequences, 20% to 25% of them seen only once.

V is TRBV20-1 and J is TRBJ1-3; D gene uncertain. The sample was peripheral blood mononuclear cells (PBMCs), taken when the disease was refractory, from a patient treated with antithyroid drugs. The receptor was isolated from a female donor with Graves disease. The CDR3 spells CSARESSGNTIYF. The DNA for the CDR3 is TGCAGTGCTAGAGAGAGTTCTGGAAACACCATATATTTT.